This T cell receptor (beta chain) is drawn from a study of shared clonotypes between healthy human individuals. The method was immunoSEQ multiplex PCR; TCRdb's version includes in-frame clones alone and lacks a portion of them. The sample lists approximately 600,000 clones; 85% to 95% were seen once. The CDR3 loop spans 16 amino acids. Trimming took 5 bases from V and 0 from J; bases not matched to a gene: 4. Germline CDR1 and CDR2: SGHAT and FQNNGV. CD8 cells regarded as naive lacked CD45RO, were positively chosen for CCR7, and omitted terminally differentiated effector memory CD45RA+ cells. This chain joins TRBV11-2 and TRBJ2-7; TRBD2 matches at 13 bases. Sequenced sample: naive CD8+ T cells sorted from blood. The clonotype originates from a woman aged 25 to 45 in good health. The CDR3 loop reads CASSQGLAGYSYEQYF. The DNA of the CDR3 is TGTGCCAGCAGCCAGGGACTAGCGGGGTACTCCTACGAGCAGTACTTC.